Each of the 24 T cell receptor beta chains below was sequenced from the same sample in a study of blood T cell repertoires in COVID-19 (dated by TCRdb to the early 2020s). The protocol used for the library was the immunoSEQ multiplex PCR assay. Entries here come from immuneACCESS through TCRdb and include only in-frame sequences with V and J called. Some clones fail to appear in such tables; in the studies checked, an unresolved V gene covers under half of the shortfall, and the cause of the remainder is unknown. The sample yields 250,000 to 300,000 clones; roughly 91% were counted once. 11% of the sample rests with the top ten. The source material was peripheral blood. All receptors derive from a woman younger than 45 with COVID-19, enrolled during active disease.

The rearrangement uses TRBV2 and TRBJ2-7, with a possible D match to TRBD2 (6 bases). Germline lookup yields CDR1 SNHLY and CDR2 FYNNEI. The CDR3 has 11 residues. V was pared by 6 bases and J by 6 bases, with 9 bases between. The CDR3 nucleotides are TGTGCCAGCAGATACGGGAGCGAGCAGTACTTC. The encoded protein is CASRYGSEQYF.

This clone was counted a single time. This chain connects TRBV7-8 to TRBJ2-7; a possible D gene is TRBD2 (6 bases). Deletions cut 4 bases from V and 1 base from J, with 14 bases between. This CDR3 contains 15 residues. Looked up from germline, CDR1 is SGHVS and CDR2 is FQNEAQ. The DNA for the CDR3 is TGTGCCAGCAGCTCAAAGGTAGCGGAGTCCTACGAGCAGTACTTC. The encoded protein is CASSSKVAESYEQYF.

V and J are TRBV28 and TRBJ1-3, with D perhaps TRBD1 (5 bases). CDR3 size: 13 residues. The V gene lost 7 bases and the J gene lost 4 bases, with 11 bases spanning the gap. Per the germline V gene, CDR1 is MDHEN and CDR2 is SYDVKM. The CDR3 sequence: CASTRDRGNTIYF. DNA of the CDR3: TGTGCCAGCACCCGAGACAGAGGAAACACCATATATTTT.

J is TRBJ2-3 and V is TRBV10-3; D perhaps matches TRBD2 (6 bases). CDR1 and CDR2 (germline): ENHRY, SYGVKD. V was pared by 0 bases and J by 0 bases, with 10 bases between. This CDR3 contains 16 residues. The CDR3 is CAISESGGISTDTQYF. The CDR3 DNA sequence: TGTGCCATCAGTGAGTCTGGAGGGATCAGCACAGATACGCAGTATTTT.

The chain is built from TRBV11-2 and TRBJ2-7; 8 nucleotides align to TRBD2. Germline V gives CDR1 SGHAT, CDR2 FQNNGV. This CDR3 has 12 amino acids. The V and J ends lost 5 bases and 4 bases, in that order; junction bases with no gene match: 1. The CDR3 DNA sequence: TGTGCCAGCAGCCCTAGCGGGTACGAGCAGTACTTC. Residues: CASSPSGYEQYF.

The CDR3 nucleotides are TGCGCCAGCACCCCCTATGCCTGGGGAGGGAACACCGGGGAGCTGTTTTTT. It specifies CASTPYAWGGNTGELFF. The V gene is TRBV23-1, the J gene TRBJ2-2, with D perhaps matching TRBD2 (6 bases). TRBV23-1 is marked as an open reading frame, function uncertain. V dropped 7 bases and J dropped 1 base, with 19 bases sitting between them. The CDR3 has 17 residues.

CDR3 in DNA: TGTGCCAGCAGTTACTATGGACGGGGGGAATCCGAGCAGTACTTC. Its translation: CASSYYGRGESEQYF. The gene calls are TRBV6-5 and TRBJ2-7; the match to TRBD2 covers 7 bases. Germline trimming cut 1 base from V and 6 bases from J; bases unmatched to any gene: 9. Germline V gene data show CDR1 as MNHEY and CDR2 as SVGAGI. CDR3 length: 15 amino acids.

The chain recombines TRBV4-1 with TRBJ1-2; tentatively, D is TRBD1 (5 bases). V shed 1 base and J shed 4 bases, with 13 bases lying between them. CDR1 is MGHRA and CDR2 is YSYEKL in the germline V gene. The CDR3 is 15 amino acids. This chain's CDR3 is CASSQVGREGYGYTF. CDR3 nucleotide sequence: TGCGCCAGCAGCCAAGTGGGCAGGGAAGGCTATGGCTACACCTTC.

As DNA, the CDR3 is TGTGCCAGCTCACCAAACAGGGGGATGACTGAAGCTTTCTTT. Protein: CASSPNRGMTEAFF. The chain recombines TRBV18 with TRBJ1-1, with 8 bases fitting TRBD1. The V gene end was trimmed by 2 bases and the J gene end by 5 bases; junction bases not matched to a gene: 4. The CDR3 is 14 amino acids. Germline CDR1 reads KGHSH; CDR2 reads LQKENI.

The chain combines TRBV28 with TRBJ2-1, with D tentatively TRBD1 (6 bases). Trimming cost V 3 bases and J 5 bases, with 8 bases left between them. In germline, CDR1 is MDHEN, CDR2 SYDVKM. CDR3 length: 13 residues. CDR3 sequence (DNA): TGTGCCAGCAGTTTGTGGACAGACAATGAGCAGTTCTTC. Translated: CASSLWTDNEQFF.

The gene calls are TRBV6-5 and TRBJ1-1, with D perhaps TRBD1 (5 bases). Germline loops: CDR1 MNHEY, CDR2 SVGAGI. V was shortened by 3 bases and J by 5 bases, with 16 bases between the two germline ends. CDR3 length equals 15 residues. CDR3 residues: CASSYGGEGRTEAFF. The CDR3 DNA reads as TGTGCCAGCAGTTATGGAGGGGAAGGTCGGACTGAAGCTTTCTTT.

The chain is built from TRBV21-1 and TRBJ1-2; TRBD1, the table's D call, was not compared with the DNA. TRBV21-1 is classified as a pseudogene. The length of the CDR3 is 13 residues. DNA for the CDR3: TGTGCCAGCAGCAAGAGGGGGTACTATGGCTACACCTTC. Residues: CASSKRGYYGYTF.

This clone showed up just a few times. The V call is TRBV19, the J call TRBJ1-3, with TRBD1 matching 7 bases. The germline V gene encodes CDR1 LNHDA and CDR2 SQIVND (reference sequence). After removal of 6 bases from V and 0 bases from J, the junction contained 5 bases not matched to a gene. The CDR3 contains 15 residues. The CDR3 nucleotides are TGTGCCAGTAGCTCGGACAGGCTCTCTGGAAACACCATATATTTT. This sequence encodes CASSSDRLSGNTIYF.

Comment on this clone: At the DNA level, this CDR3 is encoded by other sequences in the same sample as well. The V call is TRBV18, the J call TRBJ1-6, with TRBD1 as a possible D gene (5 bases). CDR3 length: 14 residues. With 1 base removed from V and 7 bases from J, the gap between germline ends came to 8 bases. Germline-derived CDR1 and CDR2 are KGHSH and LQKENI. CDR3 nucleotides: TGTGCCAGCTCACCACAGGGGAACAATTCACCCCTCCACTTT. Its protein product is CASSPQGNNSPLHF.

This chain connects TRBV11-2 to TRBJ1-5; no definite D call. V lost 0 bases and J 0 bases, leaving 12 bases between the germline ends. CDR3 length: 17 amino acids. Per the germline V gene, CDR1 is SGHAT and CDR2 is FQNNGV. The CDR3 sequence is CASSLDPGSYSNQPQHF. The CDR3 DNA follows: TGTGCCAGCAGCTTAGATCCTGGGAGCTATAGCAATCAGCCCCAGCATTTT.

This chain links TRBV18 with TRBJ1-5; 7 bases agree with TRBD1. V trimming: 2 bases; J trimming: 3 bases; junction bases outside the gene matches: 13. Germline lookup yields CDR1 KGHSH and CDR2 LQKENI. The CDR3 spans 18 residues. The CDR3 DNA reads as TGTGCCAGCTCACCATGGGACATCGTGGACAGGTACAATCAGCCCCAGCATTTT. Its translation: CASSPWDIVDRYNQPQHF.

The chain combines TRBV9 with TRBJ1-2; D gene uncertain. V lost 0 bases and J 5 bases, leaving 11 bases between the germline ends. Germline CDR1 and CDR2: SGDLS and YYNGEE. CDR3 size: 14 residues. CDR3 loop: CASSVGAGEYGYTF. CDR3 in DNA: TGTGCCAGCAGCGTAGGGGCAGGCGAATATGGCTACACCTTC.

The chain employs TRBV2 and TRBJ1-3; 10 bases line up with TRBD1. This CDR3 comprises 16 residues. The germline CDR1 and CDR2 sequences are SNHLY and FYNNEI. The V and J ends lost 4 bases and 2 bases, in that order; junction bases with no gene match: 5. CDR3 in DNA: TGTGCCAGCAGTGTAAGGACAGGGGGAACTGGAAACACCATATATTTT. Its translation: CASSVRTGGTGNTIYF.

V usage is TRBV29-1 and J usage is TRBJ2-1; D gene uncertain. This CDR3 is built from 10 residues. Trimming removed 7 bases from V and 3 bases from J, with 4 bases in between. Germline V gene sequence: CDR1 SQVTM, CDR2 ANQGSEA. As DNA, the CDR3 is TGCAGCGCCTACTACAATGAGCAGTTCTTC. The encoded protein is CSAYYNEQFF.

The chain couples TRBV5-6 to TRBJ2-7, with D tentatively TRBD1 (5 bases). Germline-derived CDR1 and CDR2 are SGHDT and YYEEEE. V lost 0 bases and J lost 2, with 9 bases in between. The CDR3 is 14 residues long. CDR3 in amino acids: CASSLGAGTYEQYF. The DNA for the CDR3 is TGTGCCAGCAGCTTGGGGGCAGGGACCTACGAGCAGTACTTC.

The chain links TRBV12-5 to TRBJ1-2; 8 bases fit TRBD1. With 5 bases clipped from V and 4 bases from J, the junction kept 18 bases outside the gene matches. Germline assignment: CDR1 LGHNT and CDR2 FRNRAP. The CDR3 sequence is 18 residues long. The CDR3 DNA sequence: TGTGCTAGTGGTACAGACCTTAATCCAGGGGGCGCGTCCTATGGCTACACCTTC. This translates into CASGTDLNPGGASYGYTF.

The V gene is TRBV4-1, the J gene TRBJ1-5; D is perhaps TRBD1 (6 bases). V was clipped by 0 bases and J by 0 bases, with 15 bases between them. The CDR3 has 18 residues. The germline gives CDR1 MGHRA, CDR2 YSYEKL. For the CDR3, the DNA is TGCGCCAGCAGCCAAGATACGCGGACAGACCGTAGCAATCAGCCCCAGCATTTT. The encoded protein is CASSQDTRTDRSNQPQHF.

A word on this clone: Other DNA sequences within the sample encode an identical CDR3. The chain carries TRBV5-4 and TRBJ1-2; 7 nucleotides agree with TRBD1. Unmatched junction bases numbered 2, after V lost 4 bases and J lost 5 bases. The germline V gene has CDR1 SGHNT and CDR2 YYREEE (reference sequence). The CDR3 has 12 amino acids. CDR3 bases: TGTGCCAGCAGCACGACAGGGTATGGCTACACCTTC. It translates to CASSTTGYGYTF.

The chain joins TRBV15 to TRBJ2-1, with 7 bases identical to TRBD1. Unmatched junction bases numbered 13, after V lost 3 bases and J lost 2 bases. Germline V gene data show CDR1 as LNHNV and CDR2 as YYDKDF (reference sequence). The CDR3 is 18 residues long. In DNA, the CDR3 is TGTGCCACCAGCAGCTTGAGAACTGACAGGGTCCCCTACAATGAGCAGTTCTTC. This gives the protein CATSSLRTDRVPYNEQFF.